The TCR beta chain described here comes from a study of OX40 agonist ivuxolimab in advanced cancers. The wider study: At approximately 83% male, the cohort had a mean age of 60 years, ranging from about 23 to 79.

Assay used: immunoSEQ multiplex PCR; TCRdb lists only in-frame clones, some missing. Counted here are around 51,000 clones, roughly 80% occurring once; the ten biggest clones make up just over 3%. General study findings and limits: Relative to CD4+, CD8+ T cells held more expanded clones on average.

Comment on this clone: What it binds is not known.

Patients had blood sampled at baseline and again on cycle 4 day 1 and cycle 7 day 1. Sequences were derived from CD4+ or CD8+ T cells sorted from blood, sampled in a trial of the OX40 agonist ivuxolimab. The receptor was isolated from an adult with an advanced solid tumor such as melanoma, head and neck, liver or kidney cancer.

The CDR3 sequence is CASSTNTATGELFF. In nucleotides, the CDR3 is TGTGCCAGCAGCACCAACACGGCCACCGGGGAGCTGTTTTTT. The chain has TRBV5-6 and TRBJ2-2; D is uncertain. The CDR3 contains 14 residues. CDR1 is SGHDT, CDR2 YYEEEE, per germline. With 4 bases removed from V and 4 bases from J, the gap between germline ends came to 11 bases.